The source of this TCR beta chain is a study of shared clonotypes between healthy human individuals. CDR1 SQVTM and CDR2 ANQGSEA come from the germline V gene. This CDR3 contains 13 residues. Trimming cost V 6 bases and J 5 bases, with 14 bases left between them. Notes on the study in general: Clonotype sharing among donors, it was expected, would be affected by sequencing depth.

Notes on this clone: Its antigen is unidentified.

The table came from immunoSEQ multiplex PCR; TCRdb's copy has only in-frame clones and leaves some out. Seen here are roughly 680,000 clones, just under 75% observed once, and the top ten hold under 2%. The chain combines TRBV29-1 with TRBJ1-5; no reliable D call. Sequenced input: memory CD4+ T cells sorted from blood. The sample's subset: CD45RA-negative fraction. This sequence was found in a woman younger than 45 in good health. The CDR3 DNA reads TGCAGCGTCGGAACAACTGGAGATCAGCCCCAGCATTTT. This codes for CSVGTTGDQPQHF.